One and the same sample provided the 18 T cell receptor beta chains below, sequenced in a study of blood T cell repertoires in COVID-19. This table comes from immunoSEQ multiplex PCR, and its TCRdb copy is limited to in-frame clones, with some not included. The data show about 56,000 clones, about 88% seen once. The specimen was peripheral blood. The receptor set was obtained from an older woman with COVID-19, enrolled during active disease.

The chain employs TRBV4-3 and TRBJ2-7; weak D call: TRBD1 (5 bases). V dropped 1 base and J dropped 6 bases, with 16 bases sitting between them. The germline gives CDR1 LGHNA, CDR2 YSLEER. This CDR3 spans 15 amino acids. The CDR3 reads CASSQGFGQGGEQYF. The CDR3 nucleotides read TGCGCCAGCAGCCAAGGATTCGGGCAGGGCGGCGAGCAGTACTTC.

This chain joins TRBV7-9 and TRBJ2-3, with D perhaps matching TRBD2 (5 bases). The length of the CDR3 is 13 residues. V was cut by 3 bases and J by 3 bases, with 7 bases left in between. Germline V gene lookup returns CDR1 SEHNR and CDR2 FQNEAQ (reference sequence). Written as DNA, the CDR3 is TGTGCCAGCAGCTTCGGGGTTACAGATACGCAGTATTTT. Protein product: CASSFGVTDTQYF.

V usage is TRBV9 and J usage is TRBJ2-2; TRBD1 is a possible D gene (6 bases). This CDR3 spans 15 amino acids. Germline CDR1 SGDLS, CDR2 YYNGEE. V was clipped by 4 bases and J by 3 bases, with 13 bases between them. CDR3 DNA sequence: TGTGCCAGCAGCCTCCAGGGGAGAGACACCGGGGAGCTGTTTTTT. This translates into CASSLQGRDTGELFF.

This clone was found a few times. CDR3 region: CASSYIPREQFF. The CDR3 nucleotides are TGTGCCAGCAGTTACATACCCCGGGAGCAGTTCTTC. The rearrangement uses TRBV6-2 or TRBV6-3 and TRBJ2-1; D gene ambiguous. CDR1 and CDR2 (germline): MNHEY, SVGEGT. There are 12 residues in the CDR3. Between the trimmed V and J ends, which lost 2 bases and 10 bases, there was a span of 9 bases.

This sequence joins TRBV6-5 and TRBJ1-2, with D possibly being TRBD1 (6 bases). The CDR3 totals 15 residues. Deletions cut 6 bases from V and 6 bases from J, with 20 bases between. CDR1 is MNHEY and CDR2 is SVGAGI in the germline V gene. CDR3 DNA: TGTGCCAGCAGCCGGACTTGGGGGCGCGGAAATGGCTACACCTTC. Amino acids: CASSRTWGRGNGYTF.

The gene calls are TRBV6-2 or TRBV6-3 and TRBJ2-7, with TRBD1 matching over 8 bases. The length of the CDR3 is 14 residues. The ends lost 2 bases at V and 4 bases at J; junction bases unmatched: 4. Germline lookup yields CDR1 MNHEY and CDR2 SVGEGT. Here the CDR3 reads CASSYVGQVYEQYF. In nucleotides, the CDR3 is TGTGCCAGCAGTTACGTGGGACAGGTTTACGAGCAGTACTTC.

V is TRBV7-9 and J is TRBJ2-7, with no clear D. Trimming removed 6 bases at V and 3 bases at J, with 9 bases between. Germline-derived CDR1 and CDR2 are SEHNR and FQNEAQ (reference sequence). This CDR3 has 12 amino acids. The CDR3, as DNA: TGTGCCAGCAGACAATCAGGCTACGAGCAGTACTTC. Its protein product is CASRQSGYEQYF.

This chain joins TRBV4-3 and TRBJ2-7; D is unresolved. The CDR3 extends over 14 amino acids. V lost 3 bases, J lost 1 base, and 10 bases lay in between. Per germline, CDR1 LGHNA and CDR2 YSLEER. The DNA for the CDR3 is TGCGCCAGCAGCCAGCTGAGCCCTTCCTACGAGCAGTACTTC. Its protein product is CASSQLSPSYEQYF.

The V and J genes are TRBV30 and TRBJ1-2; D is perhaps TRBD1 (6 bases). From germline, CDR1 is GTSNPN and CDR2 SVGIG (reference sequence). V lost 2 bases and J 10 bases, leaving 14 bases between the germline ends. The CDR3 is made up of 12 amino acids. CDR3 sequence (DNA): TGTGCCTGGAGTTTCCGGGACACCCCCTACACCTTC. Translation gives CAWSFRDTPYTF.

The rearrangement links TRBV9 to TRBJ2-5, with TRBD2 matching 7 bases. The CDR3 consists of 15 residues. J gave up 1 base and V 1 base, and 4 bases lay outside the gene matches. Looked up from germline, CDR1 is SGDLS and CDR2 is YYNGEE. CDR3 loop: CASSVLGGSQETQYF. CDR3 nucleotide sequence: TGTGCCAGCAGCGTATTGGGGGGGAGCCAAGAGACCCAGTACTTC.

The chain employs TRBV7-2 and TRBJ2-3, with 7 bases matching TRBD2. The V gene's germline CDR1 is SGHTA and CDR2 FQGNSA. Germline trimming cut 5 bases from V and 0 bases from J; bases unmatched to any gene: 8. The CDR3 loop spans 16 amino acids. CDR3 amino acids: CASSPRGSGSTDTQYF. DNA for the CDR3: TGTGCCAGCAGCCCTCGAGGTAGCGGGAGCACAGATACGCAGTATTTT.

This clone appeared once. DNA for the CDR3: TGTGCTAGTGGTTTGGTAAGCGGGGATAATTCACCCCTCCACTTT. Protein: CASGLVSGDNSPLHF. This chain links TRBV12-5 with TRBJ1-6; unclear D gene. Germline CDR1 is LGHNT and CDR2 is FRNRAP. This CDR3 region has 15 residues. The V end lost 0 bases, the J end lost 5 bases, and 8 bases lay between the germline ends.

This chain connects TRBV7-9 to TRBJ1-1; 7 bases are a match to TRBD1. The CDR3 covers 12 residues. V was pared by 10 bases and J by 3 bases, with 5 bases of the junction left unmatched. Germline CDR1 and CDR2: SEHNR and FQNEAQ (reference sequence). This CDR3 reads CAIPGTDTEAFF. Here the CDR3 DNA reads TGTGCCATCCCCGGGACAGACACTGAAGCTTTCTTT.

The chain has TRBV7-9 and TRBJ1-3, with D unclear. V was trimmed by 1 base and J by 4 bases, leaving 14 bases between them. Germline CDR1 is SEHNR and CDR2 is FQNEAQ (reference sequence). This CDR3 has 16 residues. The CDR3 spells CASSLVAQAGGNTIYF. The CDR3 DNA follows: TGTGCCAGCAGCTTAGTGGCCCAGGCGGGAGGAAACACCATATATTTT.

The sample holds one count of this clone. This chain links TRBV20-1 with TRBJ1-6; tentatively, D is TRBD1 (6 bases). V lost 3 bases and J lost 6, with 18 bases in between. The CDR3 sequence is 16 residues long. Germline CDR1 is DFQATT and CDR2 is SNEGSKA (reference sequence). The DNA of the CDR3 is TGCAGTGCTAGTCCTAGGACAGAGCCCTTTAATTCACCCCTCCACTTT. This encodes CSASPRTEPFNSPLHF.

V is TRBV30 and J is TRBJ1-6, with D unresolved. V lost 4 bases to trimming and J lost 7 bases, with 14 bases between them. Looked up from germline, CDR1 is GTSNPN and CDR2 is SVGIG (reference sequence). The CDR3 loop spans 14 amino acids. CDR3 loop: CAWTGGVGNSPLHF. The CDR3 bases are TGTGCCTGGACCGGTGGAGTCGGCAATTCACCCCTCCACTTT.

V usage is TRBV28 and J usage is TRBJ2-3; tentative D call: TRBD2 (7 bases). Germline V gene lookup returns CDR1 MDHEN and CDR2 SYDVKM. Trimming took 1 base from V and 7 from J, leaving 21 bases between them. This CDR3 spans 17 amino acids. The CDR3 coding sequence is TGTGCCAGCAGTTTATTAGGGGGGGCAGGGGAGCGAAATACGCAGTATTTT. Protein: CASSLLGGAGERNTQYF.

Here the CDR3 DNA reads TGTGCCAGCAGCTTGGGTGAGCGGGGGGTGAGCACAGATACGCAGTATTTT. It is translated as CASSLGERGVSTDTQYF. The genes are TRBV7-6 and TRBJ2-3; 9 bases fit TRBD2. The CDR3 has 17 residues. Germline V lookup: CDR1 SGHVS, CDR2 FNYEAQ. V dropped 3 bases and J dropped 0; count of bases not matched to a gene: 7.